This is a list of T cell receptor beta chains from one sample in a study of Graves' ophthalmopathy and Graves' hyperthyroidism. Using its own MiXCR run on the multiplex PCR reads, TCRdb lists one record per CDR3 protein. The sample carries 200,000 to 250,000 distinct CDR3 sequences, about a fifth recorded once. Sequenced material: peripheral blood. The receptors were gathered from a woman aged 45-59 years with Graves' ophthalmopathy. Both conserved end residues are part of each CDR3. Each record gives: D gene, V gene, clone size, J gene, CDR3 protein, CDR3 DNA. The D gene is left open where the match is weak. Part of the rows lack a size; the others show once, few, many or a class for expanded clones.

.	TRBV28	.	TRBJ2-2	CASSLIQNTGELFF	TGTGCCAGCAGTTTAATACAGAACACCGGGGAGCTGTTTTTT
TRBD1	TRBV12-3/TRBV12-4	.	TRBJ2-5	CASSPTQGAIETQYF	TGTGCCAGCAGTCCCACACAGGGGGCGATTGAGACCCAGTACTTC
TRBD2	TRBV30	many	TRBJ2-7	CAGVAGGKFYEQYF	TGTGCCGGAGTAGCGGGAGGCAAATTCTACGAGCAGTACTTC
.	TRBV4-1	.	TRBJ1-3	CASSQDSTRSGNTIYF	TGCGCCAGCAGCCAAGATTCCACCCGCTCTGGAAACACCATATATTTT
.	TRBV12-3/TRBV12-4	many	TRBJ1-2	CASSLTGSYGYTF	TGTGCCAGCAGCCTTACAGGGAGCTATGGCTACACCTTC
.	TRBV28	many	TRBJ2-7	CASSPPSPPYEQYF	TGTGCCAGCAGTCCCCCCAGTCCTCCCTACGAGCAGTACTTC
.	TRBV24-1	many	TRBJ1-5	CATSDSDPNQPQHF	TGTGCCACCAGTGATTCTGACCCCAATCAGCCCCAGCATTTT
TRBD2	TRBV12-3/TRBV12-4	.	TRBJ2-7	CASSLLAGALYEQYF	TGTGCCAGCAGTCTGCTAGCGGGAGCCCTCTACGAGCAGTACTTC
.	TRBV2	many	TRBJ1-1	CASSEGGATEAFF	TGTGCCAGCAGTGAGGGGGGGGCCACTGAAGCTTTCTTT
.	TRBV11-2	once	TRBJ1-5	CASSLGGGPIQPQHF	TGTGCCAGCAGTTTAGGAGGGGGGCCCATCCAGCCCCAGCATTTT
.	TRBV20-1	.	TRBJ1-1	CSGREPGVNTEAFF	TGCAGTGGTAGAGAACCAGGGGTGAACACTGAAGCTTTCTTT
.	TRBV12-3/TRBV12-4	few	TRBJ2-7	CASTVDSSYEQYF	TGTGCCAGCACCGTGGACAGCTCCTACGAGCAGTACTTC
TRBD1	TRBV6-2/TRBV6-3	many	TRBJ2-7	CASSKGTATYEQYF	TGTGCCAGCAGTAAAGGGACAGCAACCTACGAGCAGTACTTC
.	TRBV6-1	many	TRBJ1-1	CASGEKQGSEAFF	TGTGCCAGCGGGGAAAAACAGGGTTCCGAAGCTTTCTTT